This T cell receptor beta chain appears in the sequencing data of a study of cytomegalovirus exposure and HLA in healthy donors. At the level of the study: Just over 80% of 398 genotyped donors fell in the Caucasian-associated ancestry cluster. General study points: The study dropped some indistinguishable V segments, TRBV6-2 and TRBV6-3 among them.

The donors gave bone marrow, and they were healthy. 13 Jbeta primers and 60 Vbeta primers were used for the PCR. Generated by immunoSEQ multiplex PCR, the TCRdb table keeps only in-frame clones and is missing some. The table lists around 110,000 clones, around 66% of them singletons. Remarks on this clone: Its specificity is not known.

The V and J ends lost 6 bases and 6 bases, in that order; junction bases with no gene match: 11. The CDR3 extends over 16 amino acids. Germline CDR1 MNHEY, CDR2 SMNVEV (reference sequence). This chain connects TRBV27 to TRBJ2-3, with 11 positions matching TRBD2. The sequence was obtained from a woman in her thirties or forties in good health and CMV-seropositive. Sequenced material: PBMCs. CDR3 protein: CASSPVAGGPTDTQYF. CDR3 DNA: TGTGCCAGCAGCCCCGTAGCGGGAGGGCCTACTGATACGCAGTATTTT.